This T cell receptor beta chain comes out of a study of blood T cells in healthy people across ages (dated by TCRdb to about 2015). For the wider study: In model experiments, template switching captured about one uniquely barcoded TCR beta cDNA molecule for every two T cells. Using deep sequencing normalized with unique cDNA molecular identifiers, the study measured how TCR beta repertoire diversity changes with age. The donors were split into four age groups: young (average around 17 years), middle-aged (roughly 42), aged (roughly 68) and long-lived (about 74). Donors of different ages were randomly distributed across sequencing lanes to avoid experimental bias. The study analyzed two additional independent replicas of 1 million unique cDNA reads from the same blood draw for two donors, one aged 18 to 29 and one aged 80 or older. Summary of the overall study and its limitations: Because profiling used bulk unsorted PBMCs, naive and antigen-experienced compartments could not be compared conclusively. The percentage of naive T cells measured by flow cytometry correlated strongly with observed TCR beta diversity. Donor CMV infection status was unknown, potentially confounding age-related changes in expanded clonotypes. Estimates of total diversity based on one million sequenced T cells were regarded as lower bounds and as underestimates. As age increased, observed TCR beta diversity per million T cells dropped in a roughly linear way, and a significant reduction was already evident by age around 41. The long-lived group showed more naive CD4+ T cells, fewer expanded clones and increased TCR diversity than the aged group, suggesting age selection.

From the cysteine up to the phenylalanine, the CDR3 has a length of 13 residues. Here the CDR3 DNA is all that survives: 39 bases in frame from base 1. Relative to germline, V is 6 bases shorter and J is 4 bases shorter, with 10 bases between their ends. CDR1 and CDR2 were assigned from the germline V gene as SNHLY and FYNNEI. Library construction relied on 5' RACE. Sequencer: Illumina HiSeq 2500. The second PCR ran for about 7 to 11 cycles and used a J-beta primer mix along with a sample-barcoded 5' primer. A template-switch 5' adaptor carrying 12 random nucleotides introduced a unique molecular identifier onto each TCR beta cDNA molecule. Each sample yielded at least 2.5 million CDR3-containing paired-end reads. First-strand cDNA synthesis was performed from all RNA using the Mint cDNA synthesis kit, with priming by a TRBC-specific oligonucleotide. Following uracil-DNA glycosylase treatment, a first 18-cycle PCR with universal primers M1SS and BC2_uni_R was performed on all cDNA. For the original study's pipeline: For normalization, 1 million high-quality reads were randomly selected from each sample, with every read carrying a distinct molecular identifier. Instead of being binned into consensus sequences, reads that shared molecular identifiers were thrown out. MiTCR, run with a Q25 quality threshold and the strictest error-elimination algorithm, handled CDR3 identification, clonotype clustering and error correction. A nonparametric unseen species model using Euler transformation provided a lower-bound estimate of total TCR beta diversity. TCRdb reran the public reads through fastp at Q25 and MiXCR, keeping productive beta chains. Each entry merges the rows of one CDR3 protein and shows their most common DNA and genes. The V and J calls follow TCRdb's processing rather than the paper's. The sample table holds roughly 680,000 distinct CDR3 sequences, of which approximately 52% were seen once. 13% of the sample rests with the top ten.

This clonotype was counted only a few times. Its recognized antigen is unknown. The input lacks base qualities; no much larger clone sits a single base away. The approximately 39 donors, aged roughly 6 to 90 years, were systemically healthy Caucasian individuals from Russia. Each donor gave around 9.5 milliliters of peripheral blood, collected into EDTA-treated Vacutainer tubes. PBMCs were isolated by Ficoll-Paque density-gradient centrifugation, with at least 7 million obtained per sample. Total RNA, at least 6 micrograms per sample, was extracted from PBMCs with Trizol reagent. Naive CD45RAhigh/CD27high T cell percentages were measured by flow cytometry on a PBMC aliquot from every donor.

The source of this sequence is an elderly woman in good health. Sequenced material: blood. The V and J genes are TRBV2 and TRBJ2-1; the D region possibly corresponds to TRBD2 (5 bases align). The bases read TGTGCCAGCAGAGATACTAGTTACAATGAGCAGTTCTTC. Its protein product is CASRDTSYNEQFF. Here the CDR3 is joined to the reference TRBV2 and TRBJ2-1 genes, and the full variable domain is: EPEVTQTPSHQVTQMGQEVILRCVPISNHLYFYWYRQILGQKVEFLVSFYNNEISEKSEIFDDQFSVERPDGSNFTLKIRSTKLEDSAMYFCASRDTSYNEQFFGPGTRLTVL.